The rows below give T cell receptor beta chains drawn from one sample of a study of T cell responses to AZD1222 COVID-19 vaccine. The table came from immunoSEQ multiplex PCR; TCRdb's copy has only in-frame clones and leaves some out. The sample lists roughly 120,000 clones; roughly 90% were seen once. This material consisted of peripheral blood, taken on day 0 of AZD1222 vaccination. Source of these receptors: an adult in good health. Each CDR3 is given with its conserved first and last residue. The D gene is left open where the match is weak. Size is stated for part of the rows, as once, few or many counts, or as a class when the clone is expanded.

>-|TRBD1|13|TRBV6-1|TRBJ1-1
TGTGCCAGCACCGACCCAGGGGGCACTGAAGCTTTCTTT
CASTDPGGTEAFF
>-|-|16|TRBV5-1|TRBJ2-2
TGCGCCAGCAGCTTGGGGCTGGGGGCTGGCACCGGGGAGCTGTTTTTT
CASSLGLGAGTGELFF
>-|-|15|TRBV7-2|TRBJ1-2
TGTGCCAGCAGCCCGTACACGGGGAACAACTATGGCTACACCTTC
CASSPYTGNNYGYTF
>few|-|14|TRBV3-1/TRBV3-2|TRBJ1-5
TGTGCCAGCAGCCACGTATATAGCAATCAGCCCCAGCATTTT
CASSHVYSNQPQHF
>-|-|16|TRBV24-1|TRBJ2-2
TGTGCCACCAGTGATGGGGGCGCGGCGAACACCGGGGAGCTGTTTTTT
CATSDGGAANTGELFF
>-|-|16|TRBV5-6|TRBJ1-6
TGTGCCAGCAGCTTCAGGGTCCCGCTTTTGGGGTCACCCCTCCACTTT
CASSFRVPLLGSPLHF
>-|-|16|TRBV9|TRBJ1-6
TGTGCCAGCAGCGTAGATCCCACAAGGCCAGGTTCACCCCTCCACTTT
CASSVDPTRPGSPLHF
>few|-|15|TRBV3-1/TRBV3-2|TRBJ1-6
TGTGCCAGCAGCCAAGACAGGGGATCTTATTCACCCCTCCACTTT
CASSQDRGSYSPLHF
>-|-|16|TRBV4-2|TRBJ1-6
TGTGCCAGCAGCCAAGATCGCCAGGCTCCTAATTCACCCCTCCACTTT
CASSQDRQAPNSPLHF
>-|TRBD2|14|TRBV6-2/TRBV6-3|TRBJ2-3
TGTGCCAGCAGCGTAGCGGGGAGCACAGATACGCAGTATTTT
CASSVAGSTDTQYF
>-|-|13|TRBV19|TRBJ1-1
TGTGCCAGTAGCCCTGGTCCTGGGAGTGAAGCTTTCTTT
CASSPGPGSEAFF
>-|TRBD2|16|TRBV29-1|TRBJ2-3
TGCAGCGTTGCCGGGACTAGCGGCTCACCCACAGATACGCAGTATTTT
CSVAGTSGSPTDTQYF
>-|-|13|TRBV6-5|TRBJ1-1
TGTGCCAGCACCCTGGAGGCGAACACTGAAGCTTTCTTT
CASTLEANTEAFF
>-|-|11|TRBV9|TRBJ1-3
TGTGCCAGTTCTACTGGAAACACCATATATTTT
CASSTGNTIYF
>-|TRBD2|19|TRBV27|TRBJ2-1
TGTGCCAGCTGGTTGGCGGGGGGGCTTTTAAAGGGTTTGGAGAATGAGCAGTTCTTC
CASWLAGGLLKGLENEQFF
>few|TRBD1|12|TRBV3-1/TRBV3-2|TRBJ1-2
TGTGCCAGCAGCCGTGAAGCGGACAGGCCAATCTTC
CASSREADRPIF
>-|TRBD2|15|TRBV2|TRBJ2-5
TGTGCCAGCAGTGCCTTGGGACTAGCGGGGGAGACCCAGTACTTC
CASSALGLAGETQYF
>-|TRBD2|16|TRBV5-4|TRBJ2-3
TGTGCCAGCAGCTTGGCCTCCGCGGGGGGCGGAGATACGCAGTATTTT
CASSLASAGGGDTQYF
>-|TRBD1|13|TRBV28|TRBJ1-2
TGTGCCAGCAGTTCACAGGGGGCGCGGGGCTACACCTTC
CASSSQGARGYTF
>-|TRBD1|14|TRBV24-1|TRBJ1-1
TGTGCCACATTACAGGGGGAGTGGAACACTGAAGCTTTCTTT
CATLQGEWNTEAFF
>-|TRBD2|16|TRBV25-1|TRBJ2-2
TGTGCCAGCACCCCAGCGGGGGGGCCTTCGGCCGGGGAGCTGTTTTTT
CASTPAGGPSAGELFF
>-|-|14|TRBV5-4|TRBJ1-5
TGTGCCAGCAGCTTGGCGGGCGGCAATCAGCCCCAGCATTTT
CASSLAGGNQPQHF
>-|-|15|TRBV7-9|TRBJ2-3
TGTGCCAGCAGCTTGAATGGAGTAAGCACAGATACGCAGTATTTT
CASSLNGVSTDTQYF
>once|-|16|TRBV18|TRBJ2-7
TGTGCCAGCTCACGCCAAACGCAGGGGCCCCTCTACGAGCAGTACTTC
CASSRQTQGPLYEQYF
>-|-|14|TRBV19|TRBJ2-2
TGTGCCAGTAGTATAGGGGGGGCAGCCGGGGAGCTGTTTTTT
CASSIGGAAGELFF
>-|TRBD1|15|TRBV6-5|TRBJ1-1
TGTGCCAGCAGGACCGGAGTGCAGGGGGCGAGTGAAGCTTTCTTT
CASRTGVQGASEAFF
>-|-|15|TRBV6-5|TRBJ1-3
TGTGCCAGCAGGACAACAGGGCTAGGTGGAAACACCATATATTTT
CASRTTGLGGNTIYF
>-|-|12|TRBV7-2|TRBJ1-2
TGTGCCAGCACCCTTAAGACCTATGGCTACACCTTC
CASTLKTYGYTF
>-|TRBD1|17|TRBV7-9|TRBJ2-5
TGTGCCAGCAGCAAGGGACAGGGGACCTACTATCAAGAGACCCAGTACTTC
CASSKGQGTYYQETQYF